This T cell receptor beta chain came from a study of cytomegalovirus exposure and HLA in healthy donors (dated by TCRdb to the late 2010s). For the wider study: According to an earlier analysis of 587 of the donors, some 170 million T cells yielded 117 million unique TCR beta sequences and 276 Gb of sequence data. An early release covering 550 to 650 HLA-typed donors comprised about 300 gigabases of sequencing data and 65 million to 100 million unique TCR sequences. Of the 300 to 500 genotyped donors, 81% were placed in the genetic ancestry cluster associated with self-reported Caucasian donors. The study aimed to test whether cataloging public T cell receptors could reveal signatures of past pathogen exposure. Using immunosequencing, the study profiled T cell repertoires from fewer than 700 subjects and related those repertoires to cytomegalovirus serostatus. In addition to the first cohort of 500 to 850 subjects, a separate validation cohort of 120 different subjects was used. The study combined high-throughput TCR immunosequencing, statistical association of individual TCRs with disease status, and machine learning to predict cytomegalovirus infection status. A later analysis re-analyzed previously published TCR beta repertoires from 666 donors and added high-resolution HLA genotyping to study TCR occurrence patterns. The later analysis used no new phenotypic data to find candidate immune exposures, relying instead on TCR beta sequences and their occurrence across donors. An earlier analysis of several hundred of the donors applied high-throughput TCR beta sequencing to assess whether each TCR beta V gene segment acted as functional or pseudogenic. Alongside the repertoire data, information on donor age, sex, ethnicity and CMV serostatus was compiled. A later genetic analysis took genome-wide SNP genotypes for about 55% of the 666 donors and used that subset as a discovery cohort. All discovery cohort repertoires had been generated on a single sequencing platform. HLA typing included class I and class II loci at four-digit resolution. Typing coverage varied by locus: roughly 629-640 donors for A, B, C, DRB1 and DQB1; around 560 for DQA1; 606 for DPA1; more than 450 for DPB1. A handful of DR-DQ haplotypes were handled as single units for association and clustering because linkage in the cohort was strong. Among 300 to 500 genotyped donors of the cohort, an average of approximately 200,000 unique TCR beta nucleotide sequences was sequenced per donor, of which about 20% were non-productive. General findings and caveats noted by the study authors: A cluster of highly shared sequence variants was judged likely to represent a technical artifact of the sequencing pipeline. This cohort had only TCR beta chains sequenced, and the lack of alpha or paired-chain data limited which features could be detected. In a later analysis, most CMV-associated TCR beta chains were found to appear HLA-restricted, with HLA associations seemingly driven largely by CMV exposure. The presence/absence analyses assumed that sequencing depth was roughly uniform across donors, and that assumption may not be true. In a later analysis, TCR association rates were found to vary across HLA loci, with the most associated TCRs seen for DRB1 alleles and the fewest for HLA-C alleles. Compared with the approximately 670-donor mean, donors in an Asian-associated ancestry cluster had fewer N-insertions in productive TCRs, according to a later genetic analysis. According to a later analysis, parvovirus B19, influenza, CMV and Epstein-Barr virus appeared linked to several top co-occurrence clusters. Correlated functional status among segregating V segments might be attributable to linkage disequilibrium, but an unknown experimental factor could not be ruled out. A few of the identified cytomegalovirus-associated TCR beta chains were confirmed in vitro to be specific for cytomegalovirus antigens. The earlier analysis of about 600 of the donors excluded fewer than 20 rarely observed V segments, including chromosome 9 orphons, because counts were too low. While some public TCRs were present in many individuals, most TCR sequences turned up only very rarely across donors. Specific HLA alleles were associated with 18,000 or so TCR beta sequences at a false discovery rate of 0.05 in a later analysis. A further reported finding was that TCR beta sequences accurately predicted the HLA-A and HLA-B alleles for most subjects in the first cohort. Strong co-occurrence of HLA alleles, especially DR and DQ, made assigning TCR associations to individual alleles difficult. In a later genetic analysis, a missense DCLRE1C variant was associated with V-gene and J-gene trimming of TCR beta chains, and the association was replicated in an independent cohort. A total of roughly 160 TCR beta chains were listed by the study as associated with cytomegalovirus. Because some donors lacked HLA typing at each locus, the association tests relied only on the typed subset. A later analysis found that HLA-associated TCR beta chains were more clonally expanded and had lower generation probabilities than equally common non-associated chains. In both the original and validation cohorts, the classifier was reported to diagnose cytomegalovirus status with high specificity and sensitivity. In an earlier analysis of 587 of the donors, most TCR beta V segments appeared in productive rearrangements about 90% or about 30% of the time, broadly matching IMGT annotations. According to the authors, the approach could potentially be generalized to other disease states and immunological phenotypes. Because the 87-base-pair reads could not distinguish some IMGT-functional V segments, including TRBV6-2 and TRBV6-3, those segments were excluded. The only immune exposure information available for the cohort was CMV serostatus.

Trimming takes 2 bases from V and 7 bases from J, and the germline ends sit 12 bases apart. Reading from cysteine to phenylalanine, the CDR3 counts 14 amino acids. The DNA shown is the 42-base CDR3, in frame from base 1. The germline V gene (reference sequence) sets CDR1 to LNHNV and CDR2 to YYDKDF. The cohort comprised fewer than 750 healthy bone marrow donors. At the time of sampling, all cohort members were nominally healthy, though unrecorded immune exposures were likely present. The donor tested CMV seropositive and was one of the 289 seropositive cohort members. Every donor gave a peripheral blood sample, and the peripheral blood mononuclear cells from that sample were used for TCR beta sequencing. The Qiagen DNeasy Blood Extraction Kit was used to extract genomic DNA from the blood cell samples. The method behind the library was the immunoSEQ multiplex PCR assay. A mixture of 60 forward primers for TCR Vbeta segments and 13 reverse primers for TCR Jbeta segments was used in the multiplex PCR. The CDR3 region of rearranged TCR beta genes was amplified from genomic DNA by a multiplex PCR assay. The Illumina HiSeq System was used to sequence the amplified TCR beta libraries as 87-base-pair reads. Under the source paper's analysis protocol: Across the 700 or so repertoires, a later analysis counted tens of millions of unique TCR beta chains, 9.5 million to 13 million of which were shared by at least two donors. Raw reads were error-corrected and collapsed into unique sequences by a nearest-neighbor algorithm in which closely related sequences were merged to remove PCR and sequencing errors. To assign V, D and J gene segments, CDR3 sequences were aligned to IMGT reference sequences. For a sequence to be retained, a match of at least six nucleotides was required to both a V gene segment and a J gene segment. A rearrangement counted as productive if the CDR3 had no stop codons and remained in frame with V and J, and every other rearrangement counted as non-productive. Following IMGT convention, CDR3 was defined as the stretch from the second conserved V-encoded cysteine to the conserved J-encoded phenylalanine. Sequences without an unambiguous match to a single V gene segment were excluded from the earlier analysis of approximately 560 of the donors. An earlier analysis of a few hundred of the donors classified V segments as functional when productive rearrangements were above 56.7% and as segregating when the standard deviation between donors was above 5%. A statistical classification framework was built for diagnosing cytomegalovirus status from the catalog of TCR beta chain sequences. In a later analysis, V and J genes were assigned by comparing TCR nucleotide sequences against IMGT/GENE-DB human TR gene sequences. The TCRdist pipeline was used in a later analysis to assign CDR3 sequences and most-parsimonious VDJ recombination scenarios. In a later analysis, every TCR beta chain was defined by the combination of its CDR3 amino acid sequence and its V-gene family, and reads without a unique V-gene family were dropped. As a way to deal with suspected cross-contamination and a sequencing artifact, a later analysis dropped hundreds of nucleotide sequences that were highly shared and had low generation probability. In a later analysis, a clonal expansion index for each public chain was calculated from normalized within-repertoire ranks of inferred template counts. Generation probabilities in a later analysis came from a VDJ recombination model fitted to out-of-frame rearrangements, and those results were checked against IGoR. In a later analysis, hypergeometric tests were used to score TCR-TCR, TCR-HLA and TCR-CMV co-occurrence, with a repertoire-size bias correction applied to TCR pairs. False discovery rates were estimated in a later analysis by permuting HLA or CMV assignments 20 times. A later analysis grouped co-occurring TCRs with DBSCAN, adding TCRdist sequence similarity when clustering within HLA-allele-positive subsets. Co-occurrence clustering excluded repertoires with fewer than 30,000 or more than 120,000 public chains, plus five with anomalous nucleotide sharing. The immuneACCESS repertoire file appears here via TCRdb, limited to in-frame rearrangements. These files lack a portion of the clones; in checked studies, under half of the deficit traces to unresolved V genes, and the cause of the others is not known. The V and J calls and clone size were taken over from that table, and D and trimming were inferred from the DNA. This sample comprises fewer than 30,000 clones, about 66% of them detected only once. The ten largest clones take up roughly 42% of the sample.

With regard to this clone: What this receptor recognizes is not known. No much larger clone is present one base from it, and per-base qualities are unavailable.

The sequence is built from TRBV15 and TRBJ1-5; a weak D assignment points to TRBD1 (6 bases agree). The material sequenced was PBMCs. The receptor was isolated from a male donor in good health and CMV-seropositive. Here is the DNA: TGTGCCACCAGCAGACAGGGGAGTCACCAGCCCCAGCATTTT. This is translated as CATSRQGSHQPQHF.